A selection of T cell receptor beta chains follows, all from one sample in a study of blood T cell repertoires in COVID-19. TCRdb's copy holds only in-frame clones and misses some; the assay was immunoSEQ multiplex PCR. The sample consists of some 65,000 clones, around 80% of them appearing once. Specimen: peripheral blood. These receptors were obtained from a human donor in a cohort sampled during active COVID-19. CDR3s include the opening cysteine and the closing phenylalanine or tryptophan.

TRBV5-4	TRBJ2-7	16	CASSSIAGGGSYEQYF
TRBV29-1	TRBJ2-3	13	CSVERGSTDTQYF
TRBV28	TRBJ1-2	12	CASVDTNYGYTF
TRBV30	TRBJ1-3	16	CAWRAPGQGAGNTIYF
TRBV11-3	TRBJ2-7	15	CASSLDARRVNEQYF
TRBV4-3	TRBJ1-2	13	CASSQAAGGGYTF
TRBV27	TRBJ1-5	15	CASSLERAGNQPQHF
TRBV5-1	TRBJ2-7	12	CASSLQGHEQYF
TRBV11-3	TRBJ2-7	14	CASSSAGTGVEQYF
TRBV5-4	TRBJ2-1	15	CASSFRDRGYNEQFF
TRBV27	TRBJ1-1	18	CASSLYALTLDGNTEAFF
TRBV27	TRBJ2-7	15	CASSSLGQGNYEQYF
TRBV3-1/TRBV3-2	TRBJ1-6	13	CASSHQGNSPLHF
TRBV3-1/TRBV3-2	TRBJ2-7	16	CASSPGGPSGANEQYF
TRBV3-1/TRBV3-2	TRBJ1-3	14	CASHVGGGGNTIYF
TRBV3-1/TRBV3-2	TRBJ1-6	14	CASSPRTGGSPLHF
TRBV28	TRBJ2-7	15	CASSLTGTGSYEQYF
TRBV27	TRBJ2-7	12	CASSSRTYEQYF
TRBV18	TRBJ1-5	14	CASSPLQGGQPQHF
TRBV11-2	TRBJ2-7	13	CASSLRSSYEQYF
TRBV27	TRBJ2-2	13	CASSRQGSGELFF
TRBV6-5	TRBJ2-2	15	CASSPRTGWAGELFF
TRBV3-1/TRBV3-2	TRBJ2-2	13	CASSRQGTGELFF
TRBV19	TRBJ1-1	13	CASSIKGDTEAFF
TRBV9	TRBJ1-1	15	CASSVDQGEATEAFF
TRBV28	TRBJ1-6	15	CASSFRGSYNSPLHF
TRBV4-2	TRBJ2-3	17	CASSQVGGPILTDTQYF
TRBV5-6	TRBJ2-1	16	CASSPVAGGRLDEQFF
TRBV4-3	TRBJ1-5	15	CASSQDGQGNQPQHF
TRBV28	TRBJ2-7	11	CASTGRYEQYF
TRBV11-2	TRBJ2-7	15	CASSWTGILADEQYF
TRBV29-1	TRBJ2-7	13	CSVPRDGGREQYF
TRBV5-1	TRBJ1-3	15	CASSVGTGSGNTIYF
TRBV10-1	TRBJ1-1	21	CASSGTGLRLNREPINTEAFF
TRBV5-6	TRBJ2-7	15	CASSLGRTAAYEQYF
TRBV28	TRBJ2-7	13	CASSFQGAYEQYF
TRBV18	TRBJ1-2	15	CASSPGGQGLYGYTF
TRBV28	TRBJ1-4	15	CASSLLGATNEKLFF
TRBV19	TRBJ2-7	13	CATSRGRAYEQYF